This section outlines one TCR beta chain sequence together with its context. These data come from a study of blood T cell repertoires in COVID-19. Enrolled during active infection, Seattle patients were then followed longitudinally. Produced via immunoSEQ multiplex PCR; TCRdb's table is partial and in-frame only. The repertoire holds more than 350,000 clones, more than 70% seen once, with about 9.4% in the top ten. After removal of 4 bases from V and 1 base from J, the junction contained 2 bases not matched to a gene. The CDR3 length is 14 residues. CDR1 is LGHDT, CDR2 YNNKEL, per germline (reference sequence).

The gene calls are TRBV3-1 (or the pseudogene TRBV3-2) and TRBJ2-7; TRBD2 matches 9 bases. This sequence originates from a young woman with COVID-19, enrolled during active disease. Sequenced input: peripheral blood. CDR3 region: CASSPGLASYEQYF. CDR3 coding DNA: TGTGCCAGCAGCCCGGGACTAGCTTCCTACGAGCAGTACTTC.